This TCR beta chain originates from a study of Graves' ophthalmopathy and Graves' hyperthyroidism. The germline V gene encodes CDR1 SQVTM and CDR2 ANQGSEA. V was pared by 6 bases and J by 0 bases, with 14 bases between. This CDR3 contains 14 residues. Other autoimmune diseases, uncontrolled infections, pregnancy and lactation each led to patient exclusion. Amplification of TCR beta CDR3 regions used RNA transcripts. The authors performed first-round RT-PCR with HTBI primers and then a second-round multiplex PCR. TCRdb re-derived calls from the multiplex PCR reads in MiXCR, one entry per CDR3 protein. The sample has about 390,000 distinct CDR3 sequences, approximately 18% seen once. General study points: Between ophthalmopathy and stable hyperthyroidism, a 13-signature model drew a separation with roughly 85% sensitivity and about 80% specificity. The authors also found most expanded thyroid clonotypes above 0.001 frequency in blood.

This clonotype has a count of ten or more. Its antigen remains unidentified. The gene calls are TRBV29-1 and TRBJ1-2; D gene ambiguous. The origin of this receptor is an adult woman with stable Graves' hyperthyroidism. Sequenced material: peripheral blood. The CDR3 spells CSVLPTVSNYGYTF. As DNA, the CDR3 is TGCAGCGTCCTCCCGACCGTTTCTAACTATGGCTACACCTTC.